This T cell receptor beta chain was sequenced in a study of CD8+ T cells in alopecia areata. Study-level points and caveats: Scalp samples also contribute reads from the resident alphabeta T cells found in normal skin.

Alopecia areata patients gave lesional scalp punch biopsies and peripheral blood samples. PBMCs, the starting material, were the source of sorted CD4+ and CD8+ T cells. Concerning this clone: Its antigen is still unknown.

Following RNA extraction, reverse transcription yielded cDNA that acted as the sequencing template. Sequenced by immunoSEQ multiplex PCR; TCRdb stores in-frame clones only, minus some. This table has approximately 54,000 clones, 96% appearing once. The V gene end was trimmed by 6 bases and the J gene end by 5 bases; junction bases not matched to a gene: 14. Germline V gene lookup returns CDR1 ENHRY and CDR2 SYGVKD. This CDR3 comprises 18 residues. The chain carries TRBV10-3 and TRBJ2-5, with TRBD2 identical over 14 bases. Specimen: CD8+ T cells sorted from blood, collected at week 0. The sequence derives from a human donor with alopecia areata. The CDR3 loop is CAISDGTSGGLFRETQYF. Here the CDR3 DNA reads TGTGCCATCAGCGATGGGACTAGCGGGGGACTGTTCCGTGAGACCCAGTACTTC.